What follows is one T cell receptor (beta chain) and its context. The antigen remains undetermined. The V gene lost 3 bases and the J gene lost 7 bases, with 10 bases spanning the gap. In germline, CDR1 is SGHTA, CDR2 FQGTGA. This CDR3 contains 13 residues. The data originate from a study of vaccination and CD4 T cells after COVID-19. Study-level information: Stimulation of the cells used overlapping spike peptide pools from SARS-CoV-2 and from the common cold coronaviruses HCoV-NL63, HCoV-OC43 and HCoV-229E. General study points: It was observed that, in convalescent patients, a median around 90% of reactive clones arose only post-vaccination.

Once obtained from cultured CD4+ T cells, the DNA was sequenced using the Oncomine TCR Beta short-read assay. In this case, cultured CD4+ T cells provided the extracted genomic DNA. TCRdb called the PCR reads again in MiXCR, with one record for every CDR3 protein. The table has several thousand distinct CDR3 sequences, under 65% seen once; the top ten hold roughly 16%. Sample treatment: approximately nine-day PBMC culture with coronavirus spike peptide pools or control peptides (ViraFEST assay). Following expansion of antigen-specific T cells with peptide pools, ViraFEST then sequenced TCRs. The rearrangement uses TRBV7-3 and TRBJ2-1; tentatively, D is TRBD2 (5 bases). The source is a human donor with COVID-19. Specimen: cultured CD4+ T cells from blood, collected after SARS-CoV-2 vaccination. CDR3 in amino acids: CASSFGLGNEQFF. In nucleotides, the CDR3 is TGTGCCAGCAGCTTCGGACTCGGGAATGAGCAGTTCTTC.